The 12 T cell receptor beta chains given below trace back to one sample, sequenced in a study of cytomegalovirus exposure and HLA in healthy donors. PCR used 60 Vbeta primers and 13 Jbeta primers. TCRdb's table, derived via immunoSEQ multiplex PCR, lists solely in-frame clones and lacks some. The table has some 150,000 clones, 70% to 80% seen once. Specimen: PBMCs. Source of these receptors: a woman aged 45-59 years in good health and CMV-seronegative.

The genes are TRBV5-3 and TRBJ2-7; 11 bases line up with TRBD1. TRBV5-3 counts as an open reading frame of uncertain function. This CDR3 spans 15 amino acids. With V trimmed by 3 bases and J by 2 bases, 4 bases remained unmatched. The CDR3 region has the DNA TGTGCCAGAAGCTCAGGACAGGGGGCGACCTACGAGCAGTACTTC. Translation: CARSSGQGATYEQYF.

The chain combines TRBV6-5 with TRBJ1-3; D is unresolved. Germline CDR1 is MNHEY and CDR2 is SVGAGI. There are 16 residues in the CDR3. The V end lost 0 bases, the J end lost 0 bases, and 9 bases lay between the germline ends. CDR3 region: CASSYSLTNSGNTIYF. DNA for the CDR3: TGTGCCAGCAGTTACTCTCTGACAAACTCTGGAAACACCATATATTTT.

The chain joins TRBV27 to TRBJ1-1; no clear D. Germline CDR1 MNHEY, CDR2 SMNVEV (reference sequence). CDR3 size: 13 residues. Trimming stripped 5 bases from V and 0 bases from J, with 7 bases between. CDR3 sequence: CASSAQLNTEAFF. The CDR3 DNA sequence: TGTGCCAGCAGTGCCCAGTTGAACACTGAAGCTTTCTTT.

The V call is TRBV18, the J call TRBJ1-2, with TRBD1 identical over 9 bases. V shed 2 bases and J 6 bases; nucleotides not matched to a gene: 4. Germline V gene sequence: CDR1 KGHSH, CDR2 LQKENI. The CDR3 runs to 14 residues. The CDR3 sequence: CASSPTGGADGYTF. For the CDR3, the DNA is TGTGCCAGCTCACCAACAGGGGGCGCGGATGGCTACACCTTC.

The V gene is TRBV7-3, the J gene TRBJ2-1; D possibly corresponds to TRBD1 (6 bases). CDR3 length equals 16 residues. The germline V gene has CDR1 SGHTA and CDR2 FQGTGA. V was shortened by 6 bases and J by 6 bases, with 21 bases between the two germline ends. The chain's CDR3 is CASSEYGTFMGNEQFF. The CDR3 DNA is TGTGCCAGCAGTGAGTATGGGACATTCATGGGCAATGAGCAGTTCTTC.

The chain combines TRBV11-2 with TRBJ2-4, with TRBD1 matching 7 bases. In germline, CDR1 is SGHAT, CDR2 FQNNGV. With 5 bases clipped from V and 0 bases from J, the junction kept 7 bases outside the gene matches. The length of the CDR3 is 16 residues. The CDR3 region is CASSGGQTLAKNIQYF. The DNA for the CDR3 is TGTGCCAGCAGCGGGGGACAGACACTAGCCAAAAACATTCAGTACTTC.

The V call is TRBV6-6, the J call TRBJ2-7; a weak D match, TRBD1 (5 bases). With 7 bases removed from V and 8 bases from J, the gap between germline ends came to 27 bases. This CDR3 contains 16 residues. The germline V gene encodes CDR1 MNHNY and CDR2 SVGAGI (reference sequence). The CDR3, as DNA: TGTGCCAGCACCATAGGGGCTTCAGGGATGGGTTATCAGCAGTACTTC. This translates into CASTIGASGMGYQQYF.

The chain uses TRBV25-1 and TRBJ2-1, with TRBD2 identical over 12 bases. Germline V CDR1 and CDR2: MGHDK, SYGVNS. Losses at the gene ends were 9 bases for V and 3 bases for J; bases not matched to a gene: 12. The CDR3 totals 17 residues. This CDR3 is CASHGTSGSSGYNEQFF. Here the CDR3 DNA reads TGTGCCAGTCACGGGACTAGCGGGTCCAGCGGCTACAATGAGCAGTTCTTC.

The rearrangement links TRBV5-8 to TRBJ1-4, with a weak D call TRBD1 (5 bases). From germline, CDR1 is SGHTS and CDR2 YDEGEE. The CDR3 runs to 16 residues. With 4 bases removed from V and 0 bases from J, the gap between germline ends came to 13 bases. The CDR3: CASSPGRGTTNEKLFF. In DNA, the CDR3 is TGTGCCAGCAGCCCGGGACGGGGGACAACTAATGAAAAACTGTTTTTT.

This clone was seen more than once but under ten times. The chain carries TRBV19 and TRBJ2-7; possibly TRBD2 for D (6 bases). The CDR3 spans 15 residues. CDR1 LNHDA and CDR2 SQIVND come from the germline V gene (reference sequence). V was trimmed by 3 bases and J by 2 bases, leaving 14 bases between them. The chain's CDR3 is CASSISISGTYEQYF. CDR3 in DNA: TGTGCCAGTAGTATTTCGATTAGCGGAACCTACGAGCAGTACTTC.

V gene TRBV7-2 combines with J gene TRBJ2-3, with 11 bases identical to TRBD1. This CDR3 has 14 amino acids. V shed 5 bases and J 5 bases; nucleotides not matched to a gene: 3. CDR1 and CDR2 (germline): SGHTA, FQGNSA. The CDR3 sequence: CASSLGQGGDTQYF. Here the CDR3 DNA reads TGTGCCAGCAGCCTGGGACAGGGGGGAGATACGCAGTATTTT.

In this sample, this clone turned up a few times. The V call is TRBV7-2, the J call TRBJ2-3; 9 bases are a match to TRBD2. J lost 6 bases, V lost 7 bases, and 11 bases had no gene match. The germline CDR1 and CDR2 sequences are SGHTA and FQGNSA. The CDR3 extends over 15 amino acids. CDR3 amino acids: CASTTGTSRSDTQYF. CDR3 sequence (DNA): TGTGCCAGCACCACAGGGACTAGCCGCAGCGATACGCAGTATTTT.